This is a list of T cell receptor beta chains from one sample in a study of T cell clonotyping in hematopoietic cell transplantation. The table came from immunoSEQ multiplex PCR; TCRdb's copy has only in-frame clones and leaves some out. This sample has roughly 13,000 clones; 95% to 98% occur once, and the top ten carry about 3.9%. The sequenced sample was peripheral blood mononuclear cells, obtained 30 days after allogeneic stem cell transplant. All receptors derive from a female patient aged 50-59 years who had an allogeneic stem cell transplant from an unrelated donor, so T cells may come from the graft donor. Some clones in this sample may be carry-over from other donors' samples. Each CDR3 is given without its conserved first and last residue. Clone size appears in some rows only: once, few, many, or a class for an expanded clone.

v_call	clone_size	j_call	cdr3_aa
TRBV25-1	NA	TRBJ1-1	ASIPTGGLAF
TRBV7-9	NA	TRBJ1-1	ASSLLVGSLIPAF
TRBV14	NA	TRBJ2-1	ASSHLQGKRYNEQF
TRBV6-6	NA	TRBJ1-3	ASSYWGTLVGNTIY
TRBV11-2	once	TRBJ2-7	ASSSRPEQGIRSYEQY
TRBV6-5	NA	TRBJ2-7	ASSYSGLQPYEQY
TRBV4-1	NA	TRBJ2-2	ASSPHGAVNTGELF
TRBV19	once	TRBJ2-1	ASRLAGNSYNEQF
TRBV11-2	NA	TRBJ2-2	ASTMSQRNTGELF
TRBV6-5	NA	TRBJ1-6	ASSYRHGLPLH
TRBV11-2	once	TRBJ2-7	ASSKASGTYEQY
TRBV6-5	NA	TRBJ1-1	ASSYVFGGVRAF
TRBV5-4	NA	TRBJ1-2	ASSLGQRSYGYT
TRBV7-6	NA	TRBJ2-7	ASSSGLAASYEQY
TRBV5-1	NA	TRBJ1-1	ASTLGLDTEAF
TRBV5-4	NA	TRBJ1-2	ASSQLGMDYGYT
TRBV20-1	NA	TRBJ2-7	SARVEPEQY
TRBV7-9	NA	TRBJ2-2	ASSSGTGVNTGELF
TRBV6-5	NA	TRBJ1-6	ASSSGFPNSPLH
TRBV15	NA	TRBJ2-7	ATSRDPLSSGYEQY
TRBV5-6	NA	TRBJ2-3	ASSLVAGGTDTQY
TRBV6-5	NA	TRBJ2-7	ASRPYRGSSYEQY
TRBV19	NA	TRBJ2-2	ASSIPGDSNTGELF
TRBV5-6	NA	TRBJ2-2	ASSLGFLVNTGELF
TRBV25-1	NA	TRBJ1-2	ASSEFGTDKRGYT
TRBV14	NA	TRBJ2-1	ASSQGGRQF
TRBV9	NA	TRBJ1-5	ASRERPQH
TRBV6-4	NA	TRBJ2-2	ASSDSPGQNTGELF
TRBV2	NA	TRBJ1-5	ASSQDREDQPQH
TRBV5-4	NA	TRBJ1-1	ASSLVGTEAF
TRBV27	NA	TRBJ2-5	ASSFTSRKETQY
TRBV7-8	NA	TRBJ1-4	ASSLVVGGKLF
TRBV6-5	NA	TRBJ1-1	ASSLQEGNTEAF
TRBV7-7	NA	TRBJ2-7	ASSLAAGYEQY
TRBV27	NA	TRBJ1-1	ASSFSLNTEAF
TRBV5-1	once	TRBJ1-1	ASSLGYSTGGSTEAF
TRBV6-5	once	TRBJ2-7	ASREGLAGGQY
TRBV27	NA	TRBJ1-6	ASSPFGGTIRVSPLH
TRBV30	NA	TRBJ2-7	AWMPSPLRYEQY
TRBV30	NA	TRBJ1-5	AWTDSYSNQPQH